Presented here are 17 T cell receptor beta chains from one specimen sequenced in a study of blood T cell repertoires in COVID-19. Libraries were prepared by immunoSEQ multiplex PCR; TCRdb keeps only in-frame clonotypes and omits some of them. The sample contains fewer than 250,000 clones, just over 85% of which appear only once. Sequenced material: PBMCs or T cells enriched from blood (not recorded which). These receptors originate from a woman between 45 and 65 years old with acute COVID-19.

V is TRBV19 and J is TRBJ1-2, with D possibly matching TRBD1 (5 bases). Trimming took off 5 bases at V and 6 bases at J, with 13 bases between the two ends. Germline loops: CDR1 LNHDA, CDR2 SQIVND (reference sequence). This CDR3 contains 13 residues. The CDR3 DNA follows: TGTGCCAGTAGTCCAGCAGGGTTAGATGGCTACACCTTC. It codes for CASSPAGLDGYTF.

The gene calls are TRBV5-1 and TRBJ1-2; no clear D gene. The V and J ends lost 4 bases and 5 bases respectively, with 15 bases between them. Germline CDR1 is SGHRS and CDR2 is YFSETQ. This CDR3 comprises 14 residues. CDR3 nucleotide sequence: TGCGCCAGCAGCGACCTGGGAGAGGGATATGGCTACACCTTC. Translation gives CASSDLGEGYGYTF.

This clone was observed a handful of times. The chain uses TRBV9 and TRBJ2-3; D gene unclear. V gave up 1 base and J gave up 2 bases, with 14 bases separating them. Germline CDR1 and CDR2: SGDLS and YYNGEE. The CDR3 spans 16 residues. This CDR3 is CASSVSPRAVTDTQYF. In DNA, the CDR3 is TGTGCCAGCAGCGTATCTCCGCGAGCTGTCACAGATACGCAGTATTTT.

The chain links TRBV24-1 to TRBJ1-4; D may be TRBD1 (6 bases). The germline CDR1 and CDR2 sequences are KGHDR and SFDVKD. CDR3 size: 15 residues. The V end lost 0 bases, the J end lost 4 bases, and 8 bases lay between the germline ends. CDR3 in DNA: TGTGCCACCAGTGATTTGACAGGGATTAATGAAAAACTGTTTTTT. It codes for CATSDLTGINEKLFF.

The chain couples TRBV10-3 to TRBJ1-1; the D is unclear. The CDR3 is 15 residues long. V gave up 2 bases and J gave up 0 bases, with 10 bases separating them. The germline V gene encodes CDR1 ENHRY and CDR2 SYGVKD. CDR3 amino acids: CAISERRAMNTEAFF. The CDR3 DNA follows: TGTGCCATCAGTGAGAGGCGAGCGATGAACACTGAAGCTTTCTTT.

V and J are TRBV29-1 and TRBJ1-4, with D possibly being TRBD1 (5 bases). This CDR3 spans 12 amino acids. CDR1 SQVTM and CDR2 ANQGSEA come from the germline V gene. Trimming cost V 6 bases and J 6 bases, with 11 bases left between them. The CDR3 DNA is TGCAGCGTGCAGGGTAATGATGAAAAACTGTTTTTT. Its translation: CSVQGNDEKLFF. The complete variable domain, with remaining parts taken from reference TRBV29-1 and TRBJ1-4, reads SAVISQKPSRDICQRGTSLTIQCQVDSQVTMMFWYRQQPGQSLTLIATANQGSEATYESGFVIDKFPISRPNLTFSTLTVSNMSPEDSSIYLCSVQGNDEKLFFGSGTQLSVL.

This clone was found once. The gene calls are TRBV28 and TRBJ1-4, with 8 bases lining up with TRBD1. Germline lookup yields CDR1 MDHEN and CDR2 SYDVKM. The CDR3 extends over 15 amino acids. The V gene end was trimmed by 4 bases and the J gene end by 6 bases; junction bases not matched to a gene: 7. CDR3 region: CASSSTGTGHEKLFF. DNA of the CDR3: TGTGCCAGCAGTTCCACCGGGACAGGACATGAAAAACTGTTTTTT.

The chain couples TRBV10-3 to TRBJ2-1; TRBD2 aligns across 8 bases. In germline, CDR1 is ENHRY, CDR2 SYGVKD. Germline trimming cut 6 bases from V and 10 bases from J; bases unmatched to any gene: 5. This CDR3 has 12 residues. The DNA of the CDR3 is TGTGCCATCAGACCCGTAGCGGGAGAGCAGTTCTTC. Translating gives CAIRPVAGEQFF.

The chain employs TRBV7-8 and TRBJ2-1; 8 positions agree with TRBD1. V was clipped by 4 bases and J by 1 base; unmatched bases: 3. This CDR3 has 15 residues. Germline-derived CDR1 and CDR2 are SGHVS and FQNEAQ. CDR3 coding DNA: TGTGCCAGCAGCTACGACAGGGGATCCTACAATGAGCAGTTCTTC. Translation: CASSYDRGSYNEQFF.

As DNA, the CDR3 is TGTGCCAGCAGGGGTGGGGGGAACCAGCCCCAGCATTTT. It encodes CASRGGGNQPQHF. This rearrangement joins TRBV2 to TRBJ1-5, with D maybe TRBD1 (5 bases). Germline CDR1 and CDR2: SNHLY and FYNNEI. Trimming cost V 6 bases and J 7 bases, with 13 bases left between them. The CDR3 is 13 amino acids.

The chain is built from TRBV7-2 and TRBJ2-1; 8 nucleotides align to TRBD2. V lost 1 base and J lost 5; bases outside the gene matches: 4. This CDR3 is 15 amino acids long. Germline V lookup: CDR1 SGHTA, CDR2 FQGNSA. The CDR3 reads CASSLVSGTNNEQFF. The CDR3 nucleotides read TGTGCCAGCAGCTTAGTTAGCGGGACTAACAATGAGCAGTTCTTC.

The chain recombines TRBV21-1 with TRBJ2-7; no DNA check was done on the table's D call, TRBD1. TRBV21-1 is designated a pseudogene. The CDR3 is 12 residues long. The CDR3 coding sequence is TGTGCCAGCAGAAAACCAGGCAACGAGCAGTACTTC. Residues: CASRKPGNEQYF.

The V and J genes are TRBV27 and TRBJ2-6; 8 bases are shared with TRBD1. Unmatched junction bases numbered 9, after V lost 5 bases and J lost 0 bases. The CDR3 is made up of 18 amino acids. Germline V gives CDR1 MNHEY, CDR2 SMNVEV (reference sequence). The CDR3 protein is CASSGDRSSYSGANVLTF. CDR3 DNA sequence: TGTGCCAGCAGTGGGGACAGGAGTTCTTACTCTGGGGCCAACGTCCTGACTTTC. Supplemented by reference TRBV27 and TRBJ2-6, the full variable domain reads EAQVTQNPRYLITVTGKKLTVTCSQNMNHEYMSWYRQDPGLGLRQIYYSMNVEVTDKGDVPEGYKVSRKEKRNFPLILESPSPNQTSLYFCASSGDRSSYSGANVLTFGAGSRLTVL.

The chain joins TRBV28 to TRBJ1-4; D remains ambiguous. Germline lookup yields CDR1 MDHEN and CDR2 SYDVKM. V lost 5 bases, J lost 3 bases, and 16 bases lay in between. CDR3 length equals 16 residues. CDR3 residues: CASSAPLQLPNEKLFF. The CDR3 DNA is TGTGCCAGCAGTGCGCCCCTACAGTTACCTAATGAAAAACTGTTTTTT.

The V call is TRBV9, the J call TRBJ1-1; TRBD1 agrees at 7 bases. Germline loops: CDR1 SGDLS, CDR2 YYNGEE. The V segment lost 0 bases and the J segment 4 bases; nucleotides outside the gene matches: 3. The CDR3 extends over 14 amino acids. The CDR3 nucleotides read TGTGCCAGCAGCGTAGTATCAGGGGGCACTGAAGCTTTCTTT. It yields the protein CASSVVSGGTEAFF.

The chain carries TRBV2 and TRBJ2-7, with 7 bases fitting TRBD1. The germline V gene encodes CDR1 SNHLY and CDR2 FYNNEI. V shed 4 bases, J shed 4 bases, and the junction held 4 bases outside the gene matches. There are 13 residues in the CDR3. CDR3 in amino acids: CASSGQGRYEQYF. The DNA of the CDR3 is TGTGCCAGCAGTGGACAGGGAAGGTACGAGCAGTACTTC.

V gene TRBV18 combines with J gene TRBJ2-1, with 7 positions matching TRBD2. Germline V lookup: CDR1 KGHSH, CDR2 LQKENI. This CDR3 contains 16 residues. Trimming cost V 0 bases and J 6 bases; bases outside gene matches: 8. CDR3 region: CASSPPGGRNGNEQFF. DNA for the CDR3: TGTGCCAGCTCACCACCGGGCGGGAGAAACGGCAATGAGCAGTTCTTC.